These 26 T cell receptor beta chains share one sample of origin, sequenced in a study of PD-1 blockade in classical Hodgkin lymphoma. Sequencing was performed with immunoSEQ multiplex PCR; in TCRdb, only in-frame clones are kept and a portion is missing. This table has about 94,000 clones, 75% to 90% appearing once. All patients relapsed after autologous stem cell transplantation, and brentuximab vedotin exposure varied. This material consisted of peripheral blood mononuclear cells (PBMCs), taken before the second cycle of nivolumab. These receptors all come from a human donor with classical Hodgkin lymphoma.

The chain couples TRBV11-2 to TRBJ2-1, with D hard to call. V lost 3 bases and J 3 bases, leaving 12 bases between the germline ends. The germline V gene has CDR1 SGHAT and CDR2 FQNNGV. The CDR3 is made up of 15 amino acids. CDR3 coding DNA: TGTGCCAGCAGCTTGAAGAGTGTCGGCTACAATGAGCAGTTCTTC. As protein: CASSLKSVGYNEQFF.

The chain carries TRBV6-5 and TRBJ2-7; D may be TRBD2 (7 bases). The CDR3 totals 14 residues. Deletions cut 8 bases from V and 1 base from J, with 15 bases between. From germline, CDR1 is MNHEY and CDR2 SVGAGI. CDR3 sequence: CASWRGGESYEQYF. In DNA form, the CDR3 reads TGTGCCAGCTGGAGGGGGGGAGAATCCTACGAGCAGTACTTC.

The rearrangement uses TRBV7-4 and TRBJ2-7; possibly TRBD1 for D (5 bases). The V gene's germline CDR1 is SGHVT and CDR2 SQSDAQ. V was clipped by 5 bases and J by 9 bases, with 11 bases between them. The CDR3 consists of 11 residues. The CDR3 here is CASSPRVGQYF. CDR3 nucleotide sequence: TGTGCCAGCAGCCCCAGGGTGGGGCAGTACTTC. Variable domain in full (rest from reference TRBV7-4 and TRBJ2-7): GAGVSQSPRYKVAKRGRDVALRCDSISGHVTLYWYRQTLGQGSEVLTYSQSDAQRDKSGRPSGRFSAERPERSVSTLKIQRTEQGDSAVYLCASSPRVGQYFGPGTRLTVT.

This chain joins TRBV5-1 and TRBJ2-1, with D possibly matching TRBD1 (6 bases). V gave up 2 bases and J gave up 4 bases, with 31 bases separating them. This CDR3 has 21 residues. The germline V gene has CDR1 SGHRS and CDR2 YFSETQ. The CDR3 coding sequence is TGCGCCAGCAGCTTCTCCTACAGGGTCGCTATCGGGGATCTTTCGTACAATGAGCAGTTCTTC. Translation gives CASSFSYRVAIGDLSYNEQFF. Together with reference TRBV5-1 and TRBJ2-1, the CDR3 gives the full variable domain: KAGVTQTPRYLIKTRGQQVTLSCSPISGHRSVSWYQQTPGQGLQFLFEYFSETQRNKGNFPGRFSGRQFSNSRSEMNVSTLELGDSALYLCASSFSYRVAIGDLSYNEQFFGPGTRLTVL.

Comments on this clone: Other nucleotide sequences in the sample specify the same CDR3. This chain joins TRBV9 and TRBJ1-2, with 8 bases fitting TRBD1. Germline V lookup: CDR1 SGDLS, CDR2 YYNGEE. This CDR3 comprises 15 residues. With 0 bases clipped from V and 3 bases from J, the junction kept 4 bases outside the gene matches. CDR3: CASSVVAGGDYGYTF. The CDR3 nucleotides are TGTGCCAGCAGCGTAGTTGCAGGGGGCGACTATGGCTACACCTTC.

V and J are TRBV6-1 and TRBJ2-1; 10 bases align to TRBD2. V lost 4 bases to trimming and J lost 4 bases; unmatched junction nucleotides: 4. This CDR3 comprises 15 residues. Per the germline V gene, CDR1 is MNHNS and CDR2 is SASEGT. The CDR3 nucleotides read TGTGCCAGCAGTGGGACTAGCGGCCTTTACAATGAGCAGTTCTTC. Its translation is CASSGTSGLYNEQFF.

V usage is TRBV9 and J usage is TRBJ1-4, with D maybe TRBD1 (5 bases). The V gene's germline CDR1 is SGDLS and CDR2 YYNGEE. The CDR3 totals 14 residues. Deletions cut 0 bases from V and 8 bases from J, with 11 bases between. CDR3 DNA: TGTGCCAGCAGCGTAGGGGGGACGGTCGAAAAACTGTTTTTT. Its translation is CASSVGGTVEKLFF.

This rearrangement joins TRBV28 to TRBJ1-1; 8 positions agree with TRBD1. After removal of 5 bases from V and 5 bases from J, the junction contained 7 bases not matched to a gene. The CDR3 runs to 14 residues. The V gene's germline CDR1 is MDHEN and CDR2 SYDVKM. Here the CDR3 DNA reads TGTGCCAGCAGTCCTGGACAGGGCGTGACTGAAGCTTTCTTT. Translating it yields CASSPGQGVTEAFF.

This clone occurred once. This rearrangement joins TRBV4-1 to TRBJ1-6, with TRBD1 matching 8 bases. V dropped 4 bases and J dropped 9; count of bases not matched to a gene: 5. The CDR3 consists of 14 residues. Per the germline V gene, CDR1 is MGHRA and CDR2 is YSYEKL. CDR3 region: CASSRDGQGSPLHF. CDR3 bases: TGCGCCAGCAGCCGCGATGGACAGGGTTCACCCCTCCACTTT.

This clone came up once. The CDR3 spells CASSPATGLPQHF. DNA for the CDR3: TGTGCCAGCAGCCCTGCTACAGGGTTGCCCCAGCATTTT. J is TRBJ1-5 and V is TRBV7-9; D may be TRBD1 (6 bases). Trimming removed 5 bases at V and 9 bases at J, with 14 bases between. This CDR3 contains 13 residues. CDR1 is SEHNR, CDR2 FQNEAQ, per germline (reference sequence).

The V and J genes are TRBV6-1 and TRBJ1-5; D remains ambiguous. Germline loops: CDR1 MNHNS, CDR2 SASEGT. V was pared by 2 bases and J by 4 bases, with 9 bases between. The length of the CDR3 is 14 residues. The CDR3 DNA is TGTGCCAGCAGTGAAACGGGGTATAATCAGCCCCAGCATTTT. Translation gives CASSETGYNQPQHF.

The CDR3: CASSPGLAGGQETQYF. The CDR3 DNA reads as TGTGCCAGCAGCCCTGGGCTAGCGGGAGGGCAAGAGACCCAGTACTTC. The chain employs TRBV6-6 and TRBJ2-5, with 12 nucleotides matching TRBD2. The ends lost 6 bases at V and 2 bases at J; junction bases unmatched: 7. The CDR3 has 16 residues. Germline CDR1 is MNHNY and CDR2 is SVGAGI (reference sequence).

In this sample, this clone turned up once. The genes are TRBV6-1 and TRBJ2-1; the match to TRBD2 covers 10 bases. The germline V gene encodes CDR1 MNHNS and CDR2 SASEGT. Unmatched junction bases numbered 6, after V lost 8 bases and J lost 8 bases. The CDR3 spans 13 residues. DNA of the CDR3: TGTGCCAGCTTGCTAGCGGGAGTTCATGAGCAGTTCTTC. Translation gives CASLLAGVHEQFF.

The chain carries TRBV5-1 and TRBJ2-7; no definite D call. This CDR3 region has 12 residues. Germline assignment: CDR1 SGHRS and CDR2 YFSETQ. V lost 7 bases to trimming and J lost 3 bases, with 11 bases between them. This CDR3 is CASGVSFYEQYF. The CDR3 region has the DNA TGCGCCAGCGGGGTGAGCTTCTACGAGCAGTACTTC.

This chain links TRBV21-1 with TRBJ2-7; TRBD1, the table's D call, lacks a check against the DNA. TRBV21-1 is listed as a pseudogene. This CDR3 is built from 14 residues. CDR3 DNA: TGTGCCAGCAGCTTTCGGACAGGGTCCTACGAGCAGTACTTC. Translation: CASSFRTGSYEQYF.

The chain combines TRBV5-1 with TRBJ2-7, with D possibly being TRBD1 or TRBD2 (6 bases each). CDR1 and CDR2 (germline): SGHRS, YFSETQ. Trimming pared 3 bases from V and 3 bases from J, leaving 22 bases between. This CDR3 has 17 residues. Here the CDR3 DNA reads TGCGCCAGCAGCTACCTACCCACAGGGACTGGATTCTACGAGCAGTACTTC. It specifies CASSYLPTGTGFYEQYF.

This clone has just a few counts. CDR3: CASSATGVANQPQHF. DNA of the CDR3: TGTGCCAGCAGCGCGACAGGGGTCGCGAATCAGCCCCAGCATTTT. J is TRBJ1-5 and V is TRBV6-1; 8 bases fit TRBD1. The CDR3 sequence is 15 residues long. V was clipped by 6 bases and J by 4 bases; unmatched bases: 8. Germline-derived CDR1 and CDR2 are MNHNS and SASEGT.

The chain uses TRBV25-1 and TRBJ2-5, with D perhaps matching TRBD1 (5 bases). Trimming removed 6 bases from V and 5 bases from J, with 13 bases in between. In germline, CDR1 is MGHDK, CDR2 SYGVNS. The CDR3 has 13 amino acids. The CDR3 spells CASSQGGLETQYF. The DNA for the CDR3 is TGTGCCAGCAGCCAGGGCGGCCTGGAGACCCAGTACTTC. The whole variable domain, remainder taken from reference TRBV25-1 and TRBJ2-5, is EADIYQTPRYLVIGTGKKITLECSQTMGHDKMYWYQQDPGMELHLIHYSYGVNSTEKGDLSSESTVSRIRTEHFPLTLESARPSHTSQYLCASSQGGLETQYFGPGTRLLVL.

The chain is built from TRBV30 and TRBJ2-4, with D maybe TRBD1 (6 bases). The germline V and J ends were trimmed by 3 bases and 0 bases, with 18 bases remaining between them. Germline V gene sequence: CDR1 GTSNPN, CDR2 SVGIG (reference sequence). CDR3 length: 17 amino acids. The CDR3 DNA is TGTGCCTGGAGGGCAGATGGACAGCCCCTAGCCAAAAACATTCAGTACTTC. Residues: CAWRADGQPLAKNIQYF.

The chain links TRBV10-3 to TRBJ1-5, with a weak D call TRBD1 (5 bases). Germline V CDR1 and CDR2: ENHRY, SYGVKD. The CDR3 sequence is 15 residues long. Trimming removed 0 bases at V and 6 bases at J, with 12 bases between. The CDR3 DNA is TGTGCCATCAGTGAGTCTCAGGGAGGAGGTCAGCCCCAGCATTTT. This gives the protein CAISESQGGGQPQHF.

The J gene is TRBJ2-6, the V gene TRBV4-2; a possible D gene is TRBD2 (6 bases). This CDR3 is 17 amino acids long. Deletions cut 0 bases from V and 2 bases from J, with 11 bases between. Per the germline V gene, CDR1 is LGHNA and CDR2 is YNFKEQ. CDR3 sequence reads: CASSQDGGRTGANVLTF. As DNA, the CDR3 is TGTGCCAGCAGCCAAGACGGGGGTCGTACTGGGGCCAACGTCCTGACTTTC.

V is TRBV18 and J is TRBJ2-3; 8 bases are shared with TRBD1. The length of the CDR3 is 14 residues. Germline-derived CDR1 and CDR2 are KGHSH and LQKENI. The V gene end was trimmed by 4 bases and the J gene end by 4 bases; junction bases not matched to a gene: 4. CDR3 loop: CASSLAQGADTQYF. For the CDR3, the DNA is TGTGCCAGCTCACTCGCACAGGGGGCAGATACGCAGTATTTT.

This clone was recorded once. The V gene is TRBV5-6, the J gene TRBJ1-4, with D unresolved. The CDR3 contains 14 residues. The ends were cut back, 3 bases at V and 4 bases at J, with 10 bases in the middle. Germline assignment: CDR1 SGHDT and CDR2 YYEEEE. Written as DNA, the CDR3 is TGTGCCAGCAGCTCCCCCGCGCGTAATGAAAAACTGTTTTTT. Its translation: CASSSPARNEKLFF.

V gene TRBV5-1 combines with J gene TRBJ1-2; no firm D call. The CDR3 is made up of 15 amino acids. Germline V gene lookup returns CDR1 SGHRS and CDR2 YFSETQ. V lost 1 base, J lost 6 bases, and 16 bases lay in between. The CDR3, as DNA: TGCGCCAGCAGCTTGAGTCAATCGTCCGGGGATGGCTACACCTTC. Amino acid sequence: CASSLSQSSGDGYTF.

This rearrangement joins TRBV19 to TRBJ2-2; D is possibly TRBD2 (5 bases). The CDR3 spans 16 residues. The germline V gene has CDR1 LNHDA and CDR2 SQIVND (reference sequence). The V end lost 3 bases, the J end lost 1 base, and 12 bases lay between the germline ends. The CDR3 nucleotides read TGTGCCAGTAGTATGTACGGGATGTTGAACACCGGGGAGCTGTTTTTT. It encodes CASSMYGMLNTGELFF.

The chain joins TRBV28 to TRBJ1-1, with D unclear. The germline V and J ends were trimmed by 10 bases and 5 bases, with 17 bases remaining between them. CDR1 is MDHEN, CDR2 SYDVKM, per germline. This CDR3 has 13 amino acids. The CDR3 region is CATRFSWGTEAFF. In DNA form, the CDR3 reads TGTGCCACACGGTTTTCGTGGGGAACTGAAGCTTTCTTT.